Listed here are 9 T cell receptor beta chains from one sample, sequenced in a study of shared clonotypes between healthy human individuals. The protocol was immunoSEQ multiplex PCR, while the TCRdb copy is restricted to in-frame clones and leaves out a portion. The sample consists of about 2.4 million clones, over 85% of them appearing once. Sample: naive CD4+ T cells from PBMCs. The subset here: CD45RA+ positively selected. These receptors were collected from a man aged 18 to 29 in good health. Some clones in this sample may be carry-over from other donors' samples.

V gene TRBV19 combines with J gene TRBJ2-2; maybe TRBD1 (5 bases). This CDR3 has 15 residues. CDR1 and CDR2 (germline): LNHDA, SQIVND (reference sequence). V dropped 2 bases and J dropped 5 bases, with 12 bases sitting between them. This chain's CDR3 is CASSITGLGTGELFF. The CDR3 coding sequence is TGTGCCAGTAGTATAACAGGTTTGGGGACCGGGGAGCTGTTTTTT.

The J gene is TRBJ1-6, the V gene TRBV4-1; D remains ambiguous. Germline CDR1 MGHRA, CDR2 YSYEKL. There are 16 residues in the CDR3. V was cut by 1 base and J by 7 bases, with 14 bases left in between. The CDR3 sequence is CASSQGNGLGNSPLHF. In DNA, the CDR3 is TGCGCCAGCAGCCAAGGGAATGGGCTGGGAAATTCACCCCTCCACTTT.

The chain combines TRBV5-1 with TRBJ2-3, with 15 bases lining up with TRBD2. The CDR3 runs 18 residues. In germline, CDR1 is SGHRS, CDR2 YFSETQ. V dropped 5 bases and J dropped 6; count of bases not matched to a gene: 13. The CDR3 protein is CASRRGLAGGPFDDTQYF. The DNA for the CDR3 is TGCGCCAGCAGACGTGGACTAGCGGGAGGGCCTTTTGACGATACGCAGTATTTT.

The V and J genes are TRBV28 and TRBJ1-1; no reliable D call. The germline gives CDR1 MDHEN, CDR2 SYDVKM. V was trimmed by 3 bases and J by 2 bases, leaving 13 bases between them. The CDR3 is made up of 15 amino acids. CDR3 sequence: CASSFLRGTNTEAFF. Here the CDR3 DNA reads TGTGCCAGCAGTTTCCTTCGGGGTACAAACACTGAAGCTTTCTTT.

Comments on this clone: The junction departs from the called germline gene at one end, perhaps through a read error. V and J are TRBV29-1 and TRBJ2-7; 11 bases match TRBD1. The CDR3 is made up of 13 amino acids. Germline V gene lookup returns CDR1 SQVTM and CDR2 ANQGSEA. The CDR3: CSAERGTGGEQYF. CDR3 coding DNA: TGCAGCGCTGAAAGGGGGACAGGGGGCGAGCAGTACTTC.

The rearrangement uses TRBV21-1 and TRBJ2-4; the listed D gene, TRBD1, was not tested against the DNA. TRBV21-1 is a pseudogene segment. The CDR3 spans 17 residues. Here the CDR3 DNA reads TGTGCCAGCAGCAAACAAGTTCAGGGGACCTCCTCAAACATTCAGTACTTC. It yields the protein CASSKQVQGTSSNIQYF.

V and J are TRBV5-6 and TRBJ2-1, with 7 bases identical to TRBD1. The CDR3 runs to 15 residues. V dropped 4 bases and J dropped 0; count of bases not matched to a gene: 4. Germline values: CDR1 SGHDT, CDR2 YYEEEE. CDR3 bases: TGTGCCAGCAGCAGGGGACAGACCTCCTACAATGAGCAGTTCTTC. As protein: CASSRGQTSYNEQFF.

V gene TRBV20-1 combines with J gene TRBJ2-3; D is undetermined. Germline assignment: CDR1 DFQATT and CDR2 SNEGSKA (reference sequence). The CDR3 runs 11 residues. Between the trimmed V and J ends, which lost 6 bases and 8 bases, there was a span of 12 bases. The CDR3 nucleotides read TGCAGTGCACAAAGGAAAAGTACGCAGTATTTT. This codes for CSAQRKSTQYF.

This clone was detected only once. The chain carries TRBV6-5 and TRBJ2-7; 7 nucleotides match TRBD1. V lost 8 bases and J lost 1; bases outside the gene matches: 8. The CDR3 has 14 residues. Germline V lookup: CDR1 MNHEY, CDR2 SVGAGI. CDR3 in DNA: TGTGCCAGCCGGACAGGTGAGCCTTCCTACGAGCAGTACTTC. Protein sequence: CASRTGEPSYEQYF.